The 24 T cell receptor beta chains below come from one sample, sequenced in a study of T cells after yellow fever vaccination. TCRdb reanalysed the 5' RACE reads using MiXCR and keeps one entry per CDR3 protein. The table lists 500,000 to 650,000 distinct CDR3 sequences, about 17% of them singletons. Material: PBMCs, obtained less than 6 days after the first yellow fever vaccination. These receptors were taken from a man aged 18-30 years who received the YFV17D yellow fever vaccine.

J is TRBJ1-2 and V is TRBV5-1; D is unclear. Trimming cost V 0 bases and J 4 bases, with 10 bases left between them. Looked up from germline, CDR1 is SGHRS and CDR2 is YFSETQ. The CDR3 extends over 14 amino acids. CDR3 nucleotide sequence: TGCGCCAGCAGCTTGGCGTCGTCCTTCTATGGCTACACCTTC. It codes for CASSLASSFYGYTF.

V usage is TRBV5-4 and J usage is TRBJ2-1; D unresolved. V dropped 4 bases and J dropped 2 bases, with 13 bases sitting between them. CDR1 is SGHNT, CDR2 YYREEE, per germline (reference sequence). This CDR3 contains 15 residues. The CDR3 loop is CASSIGGLTYNEQFF. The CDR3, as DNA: TGTGCCAGCAGCATCGGCGGCCTGACCTACAATGAGCAGTTCTTC.

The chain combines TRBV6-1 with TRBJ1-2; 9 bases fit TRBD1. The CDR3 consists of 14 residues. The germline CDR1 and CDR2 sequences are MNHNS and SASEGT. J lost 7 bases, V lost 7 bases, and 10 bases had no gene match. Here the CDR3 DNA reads TGTGCCAGCACCCCCAGGACAGGGGATGGTGGCTACACCTTC. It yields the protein CASTPRTGDGGYTF.

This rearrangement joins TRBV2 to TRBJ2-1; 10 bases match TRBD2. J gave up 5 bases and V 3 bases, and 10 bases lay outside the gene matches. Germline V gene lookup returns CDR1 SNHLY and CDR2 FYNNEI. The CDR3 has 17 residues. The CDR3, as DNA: TGTGCCAGCAGTGAGGTTGGTTTAGCGGGGGGAAACAATGAGCAGTTCTTC. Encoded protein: CASSEVGLAGGNNEQFF.

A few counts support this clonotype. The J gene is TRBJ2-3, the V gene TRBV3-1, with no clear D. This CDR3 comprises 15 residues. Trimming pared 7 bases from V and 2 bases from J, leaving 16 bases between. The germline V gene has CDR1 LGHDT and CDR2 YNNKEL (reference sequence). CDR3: CASTLSAGITDTQYF. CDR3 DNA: TGTGCCAGCACCCTAAGTGCCGGAATCACAGATACGCAGTATTTT.

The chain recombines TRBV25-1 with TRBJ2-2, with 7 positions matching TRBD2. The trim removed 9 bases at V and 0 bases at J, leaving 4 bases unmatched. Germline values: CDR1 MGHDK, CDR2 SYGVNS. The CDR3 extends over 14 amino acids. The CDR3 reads CASAGVTNTGELFF. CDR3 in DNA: TGTGCCAGTGCGGGGGTTACGAACACCGGGGAGCTGTTTTTT. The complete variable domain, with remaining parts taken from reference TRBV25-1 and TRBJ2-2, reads EADIYQTPRYLVIGTGKKITLECSQTMGHDKMYWYQQDPGMELHLIHYSYGVNSTEKGDLSSESTVSRIRTEHFPLTLESARPSHTSQYLCASAGVTNTGELFFGEGSRLTVL.

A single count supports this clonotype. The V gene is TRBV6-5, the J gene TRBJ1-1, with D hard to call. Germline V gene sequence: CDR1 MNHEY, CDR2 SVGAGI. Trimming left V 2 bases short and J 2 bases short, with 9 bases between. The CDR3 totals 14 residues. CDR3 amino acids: CASSYGRHNTEAFF. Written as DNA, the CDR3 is TGTGCCAGCAGTTACGGAAGACACAACACTGAAGCTTTCTTT.

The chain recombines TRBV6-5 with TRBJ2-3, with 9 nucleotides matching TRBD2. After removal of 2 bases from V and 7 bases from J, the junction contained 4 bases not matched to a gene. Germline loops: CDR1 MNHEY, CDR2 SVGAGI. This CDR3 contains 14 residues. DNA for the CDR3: TGTGCCAGCAGTTACGGCGGGGGGGAAAATACGCAGTATTTT. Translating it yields CASSYGGGENTQYF.

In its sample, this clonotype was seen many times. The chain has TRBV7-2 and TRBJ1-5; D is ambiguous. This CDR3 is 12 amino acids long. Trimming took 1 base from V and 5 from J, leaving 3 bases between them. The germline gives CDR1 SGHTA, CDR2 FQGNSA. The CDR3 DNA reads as TGTGCCAGCAGCTTAGTGGATCAGCCCCAGCATTTT. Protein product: CASSLVDQPQHF.

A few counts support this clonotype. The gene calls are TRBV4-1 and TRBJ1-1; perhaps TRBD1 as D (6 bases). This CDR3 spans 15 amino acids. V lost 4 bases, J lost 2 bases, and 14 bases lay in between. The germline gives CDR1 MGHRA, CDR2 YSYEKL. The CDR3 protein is CASSRFGTTNTEAFF. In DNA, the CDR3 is TGCGCCAGCAGCCGATTTGGGACAACCAACACTGAAGCTTTCTTT.

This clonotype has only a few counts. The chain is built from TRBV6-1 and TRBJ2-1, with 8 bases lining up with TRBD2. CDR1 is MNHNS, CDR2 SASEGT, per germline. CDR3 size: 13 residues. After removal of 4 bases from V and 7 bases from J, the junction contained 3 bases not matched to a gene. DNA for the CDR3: TGTGCCAGCAGTGTCCGGGGGGGGAATGAGCAGTTCTTC. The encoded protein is CASSVRGGNEQFF.

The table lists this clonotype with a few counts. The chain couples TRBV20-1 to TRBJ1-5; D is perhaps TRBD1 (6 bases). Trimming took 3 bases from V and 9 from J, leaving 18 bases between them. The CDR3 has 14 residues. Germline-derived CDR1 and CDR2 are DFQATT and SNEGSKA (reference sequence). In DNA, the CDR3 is TGCAGTGCTAGTGAACGGGGGGCCTGGCGGCCCCAGCATTTT. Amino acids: CSASERGAWRPQHF.

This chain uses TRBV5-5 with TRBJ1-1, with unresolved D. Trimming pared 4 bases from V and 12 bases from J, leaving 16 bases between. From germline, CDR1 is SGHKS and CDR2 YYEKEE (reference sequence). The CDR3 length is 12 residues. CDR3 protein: CASSLVGPATFF. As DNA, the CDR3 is TGTGCCAGCAGCCTCGTTGGCCCGGCGACTTTCTTT.

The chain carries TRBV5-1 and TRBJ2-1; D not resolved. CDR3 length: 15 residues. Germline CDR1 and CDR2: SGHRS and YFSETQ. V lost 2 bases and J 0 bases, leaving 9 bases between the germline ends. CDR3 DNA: TGCGCCAGCAGCTTCTATATGAGCTCCTACAATGAGCAGTTCTTC. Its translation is CASSFYMSSYNEQFF.

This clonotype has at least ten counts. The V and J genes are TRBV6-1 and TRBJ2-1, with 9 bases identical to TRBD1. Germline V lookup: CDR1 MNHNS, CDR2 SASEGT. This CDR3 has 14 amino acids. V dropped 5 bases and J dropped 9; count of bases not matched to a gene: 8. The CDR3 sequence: CASSPGQGGGEQFF. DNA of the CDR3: TGTGCCAGCAGTCCGGGACAGGGTGGAGGTGAGCAGTTCTTC.

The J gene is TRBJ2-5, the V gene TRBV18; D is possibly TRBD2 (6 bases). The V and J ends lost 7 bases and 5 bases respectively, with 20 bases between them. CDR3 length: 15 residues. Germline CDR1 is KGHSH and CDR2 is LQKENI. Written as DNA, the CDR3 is TGTGCCAGCTTTCACAGCGGGCTAGCATCCGAGACCCAGTACTTC. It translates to CASFHSGLASETQYF.

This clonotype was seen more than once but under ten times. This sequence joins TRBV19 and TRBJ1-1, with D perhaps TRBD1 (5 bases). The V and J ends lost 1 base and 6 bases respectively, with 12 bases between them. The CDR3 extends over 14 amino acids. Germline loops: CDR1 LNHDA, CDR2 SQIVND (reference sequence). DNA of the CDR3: TGTGCCAGTAGTATAGGCGCGGGGGGGGCTGAAGCTTTCTTT. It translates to CASSIGAGGAEAFF.

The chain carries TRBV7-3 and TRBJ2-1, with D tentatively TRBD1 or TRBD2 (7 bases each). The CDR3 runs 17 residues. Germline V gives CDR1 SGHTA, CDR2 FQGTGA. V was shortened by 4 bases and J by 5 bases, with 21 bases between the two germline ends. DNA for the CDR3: TGTGCCAGCAGCTGGGAGGGGGCCCCCGGCTTCGACAATGAGCAGTTCTTC. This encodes CASSWEGAPGFDNEQFF.

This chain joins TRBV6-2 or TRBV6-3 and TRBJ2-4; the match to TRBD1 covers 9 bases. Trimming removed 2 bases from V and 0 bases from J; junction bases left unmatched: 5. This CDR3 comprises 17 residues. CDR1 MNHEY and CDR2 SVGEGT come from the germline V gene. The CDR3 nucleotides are TGTGCCAGCAGTTACGGGACAGGGTCCCTAGCCAAAAACATTCAGTACTTC. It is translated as CASSYGTGSLAKNIQYF.

CDR3 sequence reads: CASSQVELLFDEQYF. The CDR3 DNA sequence: TGTGCCAGCAGCCAAGTAGAGCTTCTGTTCGACGAGCAGTACTTC. This chain connects TRBV4-2 to TRBJ2-7; D remains ambiguous. V was cut by 1 base and J by 5 bases, with 15 bases left in between. Germline V gene lookup returns CDR1 LGHNA and CDR2 YNFKEQ. The CDR3 consists of 15 residues.

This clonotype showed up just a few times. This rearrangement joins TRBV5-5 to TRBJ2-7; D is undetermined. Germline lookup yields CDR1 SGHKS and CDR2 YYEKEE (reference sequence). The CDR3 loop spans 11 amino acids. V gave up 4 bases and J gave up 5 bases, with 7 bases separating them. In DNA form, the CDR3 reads TGTGCCAGCAGCCGACGGGACGAGCAGTACTTC. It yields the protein CASSRRDEQYF.

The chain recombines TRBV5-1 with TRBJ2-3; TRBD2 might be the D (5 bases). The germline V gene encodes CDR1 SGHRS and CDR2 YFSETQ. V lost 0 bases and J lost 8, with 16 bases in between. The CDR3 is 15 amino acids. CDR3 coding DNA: TGCGCCAGCAGCTTGGGGACTTCTGATGGTGGTACGCAGTATTTT. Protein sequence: CASSLGTSDGGTQYF. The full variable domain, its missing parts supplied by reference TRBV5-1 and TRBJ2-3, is KAGVTQTPRYLIKTRGQQVTLSCSPISGHRSVSWYQQTPGQGLQFLFEYFSETQRNKGNFPGRFSGRQFSNSRSEMNVSTLELGDSALYLCASSLGTSDGGTQYFGPGTRLTVL.

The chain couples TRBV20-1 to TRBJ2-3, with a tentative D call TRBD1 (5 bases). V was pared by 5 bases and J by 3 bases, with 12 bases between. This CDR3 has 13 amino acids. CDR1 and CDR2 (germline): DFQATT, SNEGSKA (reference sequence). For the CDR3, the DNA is TGCAGTGCTTGGGCAGGGCCGACAGATACGCAGTATTTT. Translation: CSAWAGPTDTQYF.

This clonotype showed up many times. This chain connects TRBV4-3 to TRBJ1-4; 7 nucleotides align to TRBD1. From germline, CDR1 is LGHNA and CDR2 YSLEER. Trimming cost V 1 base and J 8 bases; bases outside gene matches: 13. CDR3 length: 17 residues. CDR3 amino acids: CASSQAKTFGQAEKLFF. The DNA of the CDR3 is TGCGCCAGCAGCCAAGCCAAGACCTTTGGACAGGCCGAAAAACTGTTTTTT.